This T cell receptor (beta chain) was observed in a study of Graves' ophthalmopathy and Graves' hyperthyroidism. Study results and limitations: The model predicted progression of ophthalmopathy with a sensitivity of about 68%, and its specificity was under 75%.

It was on clinical symptoms, serum thyroxine, TRAb, thyroid ultrasound and orbital computed tomography that diagnosis relied. Someone took the PBMCs out of less than 11 ml of fresh peripheral blood. Concerning this clonotype itself: What it binds is unknown. A junction end diverges from the germline sequence, so it may reflect a read error.

Germline V gene lookup returns CDR1 SEHNR and CDR2 FQNEAQ (reference sequence). The CDR3 has 15 residues. Amplification targeted the TCR beta CDR3 regions, with RNA transcripts as the source material. The workflow started with a first-round RT-PCR run with HTBI primers and then moved on to a second-round multiplex PCR. TCRdb reprocessed the multiplex PCR reads via MiXCR and lists one record per CDR3 protein. Of hundreds of thousands of distinct CDR3 sequences listed, 35% to 50% are singletons. V and J are TRBV7-9 and TRBJ2-7; 8 positions match TRBD2. This TCR was sampled from an adult man with Graves' ophthalmopathy. Sequenced material: peripheral blood. The CDR3 sequence is CASSPKASGRYEQYF. The CDR3 region has the DNA TGCGCCAGCAGCCCGAAAGCTAGCGGGCGCTACGAGCAGTACTTC.